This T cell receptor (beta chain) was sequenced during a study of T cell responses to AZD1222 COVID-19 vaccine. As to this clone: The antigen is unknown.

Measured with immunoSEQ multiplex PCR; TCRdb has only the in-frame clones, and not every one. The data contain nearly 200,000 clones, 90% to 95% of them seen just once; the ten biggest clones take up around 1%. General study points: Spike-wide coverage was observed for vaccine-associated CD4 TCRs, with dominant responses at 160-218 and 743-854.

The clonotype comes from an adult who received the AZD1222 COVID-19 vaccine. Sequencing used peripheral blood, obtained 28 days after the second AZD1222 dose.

DNA for the CDR3: TGTGCCTGGACCCTCCCGGGTCGGCGGACCGGGGAGCTGTTTTTT. It is translated as CAWTLPGRRTGELFF. The chain has TRBV30 and TRBJ2-2; the D is unclear. V shed 4 bases and J shed 5 bases, with 17 bases lying between them. CDR3 length: 15 residues. CDR1 is GTSNPN, CDR2 SVGIG, per germline (reference sequence).